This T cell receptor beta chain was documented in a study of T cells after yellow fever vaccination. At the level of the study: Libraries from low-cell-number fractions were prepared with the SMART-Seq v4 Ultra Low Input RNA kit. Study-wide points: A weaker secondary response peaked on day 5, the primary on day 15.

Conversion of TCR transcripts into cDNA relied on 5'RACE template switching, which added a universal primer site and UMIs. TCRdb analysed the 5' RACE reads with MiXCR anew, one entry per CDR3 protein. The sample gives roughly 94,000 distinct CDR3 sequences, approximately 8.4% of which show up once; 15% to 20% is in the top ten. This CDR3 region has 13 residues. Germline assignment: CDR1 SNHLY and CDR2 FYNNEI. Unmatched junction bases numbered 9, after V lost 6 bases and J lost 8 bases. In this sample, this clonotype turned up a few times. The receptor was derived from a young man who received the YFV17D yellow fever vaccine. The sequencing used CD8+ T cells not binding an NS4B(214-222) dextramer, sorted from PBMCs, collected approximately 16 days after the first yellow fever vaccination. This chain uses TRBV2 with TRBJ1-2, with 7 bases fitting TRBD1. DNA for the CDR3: TGTGCCAGCAGCGTCAGGACAGGACACGGCTACACCTTC. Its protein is CASSVRTGHGYTF. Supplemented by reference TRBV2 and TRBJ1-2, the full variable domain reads EPEVTQTPSHQVTQMGQEVILRCVPISNHLYFYWYRQILGQKVEFLVSFYNNEISEKSEIFDDQFSVERPDGSNFTLKIRSTKLEDSAMYFCASSVRTGHGYTFGSGTRLTVV.